The 22 T cell receptor beta chains below were found in one sample sequenced in a study of vaccination effects on CD4 cells after COVID-19. Sequencing followed a ViraFEST assay step that expanded antigen-specific CD4+ T cells with viral peptide pools. Following a roughly 11-day culture, CD4+ T cells were purified. Two doses of either BNT162b2 or mRNA-1273 were given to each participant. Method: immunoSEQ multiplex PCR; TCRdb's copy keeps in-frame clones and lacks some. This sample carries roughly 32,000 clones, 72% of them seen once, and the ten largest clones take roughly 12%. The antigens for these receptors are not known. The sequencing used CD4+ T cells from PBMCs cultured with HCoV-229E spike peptides, collected after COVID-19 vaccination. These receptors all stem from a human donor who received a COVID-19 vaccine.

This chain joins TRBV20-1 and TRBJ1-1; D remains unclear. The CDR3 sequence is 11 residues long. Between the trimmed V and J ends, which lost 4 bases and 0 bases, there was a span of 3 bases. CDR1 is DFQATT and CDR2 is SNEGSKA in the germline V gene (reference sequence). CDR3 nucleotides: TGCAGTGCTATCCTGAACACTGAAGCTTTCTTT. Amino acids: CSAILNTEAFF.

The gene calls are TRBV7-9 and TRBJ2-7, with TRBD2 as a possible D gene (5 bases). Germline V lookup: CDR1 SEHNR, CDR2 FQNEAQ (reference sequence). The CDR3 runs 14 residues. V gave up 5 bases and J gave up 5 bases, with 16 bases separating them. The CDR3: CASSMDWESHEQYF. CDR3 DNA sequence: TGTGCCAGCAGCATGGACTGGGAAAGCCACGAGCAGTACTTC.

The chain couples TRBV10-3 to TRBJ1-2; D is uncertain. Per the germline V gene, CDR1 is ENHRY and CDR2 is SYGVKD. V was trimmed by 4 bases and J by 2 bases, leaving 5 bases between them. The CDR3 spans 12 residues. This CDR3 is CAISVGNYGYTF. The CDR3, as DNA: TGTGCCATCAGTGTTGGAAACTATGGCTACACCTTC.

This chain connects TRBV6-5 to TRBJ2-1; TRBD2 is a possible D gene (5 bases). V lost 0 bases and J 9 bases, leaving 12 bases between the germline ends. The CDR3 is 14 residues long. The germline V gene encodes CDR1 MNHEY and CDR2 SVGAGI. As DNA, the CDR3 is TGTGCCAGCAGTTACTCGGAGCGACGGGGTGAGCAGTTCTTC. Its protein is CASSYSERRGEQFF.

The chain couples TRBV6-4 to TRBJ1-6, with D possibly TRBD1 on 5 matching bases. This CDR3 is built from 13 residues. The germline V gene encodes CDR1 MRHNA and CDR2 SNTAGT. With 6 bases removed from V and 8 bases from J, the gap between germline ends came to 11 bases. DNA of the CDR3: TGTGCCAGCAGGGAGGGGTTGTATTCACCCCTCCACTTT. Amino acids: CASREGLYSPLHF.

This clone was found a few times. CDR3 loop: CASRSTYEQYF. The CDR3 DNA sequence: TGTGCCAGCAGGTCTACCTACGAGCAGTACTTC. The chain links TRBV11-2 to TRBJ2-7, with D unresolved. V gave up 6 bases and J gave up 2 bases, with 5 bases separating them. Germline-derived CDR1 and CDR2 are SGHAT and FQNNGV. This CDR3 spans 11 amino acids.

The V call is TRBV12-3 or TRBV12-4, the J call TRBJ2-7; TRBD1 aligns across 7 bases. The junction had 0 bases not matched to a gene; V was cut back by 3 bases and J by 7 bases. The CDR3 length is 11 residues. The CDR3 here is CASSFRGEQYF. Here the CDR3 DNA reads TGTGCCAGCAGTTTCAGGGGGGAGCAGTACTTC.

This rearrangement joins TRBV12-3 or TRBV12-4 to TRBJ1-2; D is undetermined. Trimming cost V 5 bases and J 6 bases, with 13 bases left between them. The CDR3 has 13 residues. The CDR3 region is CASSLRPGDGYTF. The CDR3 coding sequence is TGTGCCAGCAGTCTAAGACCCGGGGATGGCTACACCTTC.

The chain employs TRBV25-1 and TRBJ1-6; D not resolved. Germline lookup yields CDR1 MGHDK and CDR2 SYGVNS. V lost 5 bases to trimming and J lost 8 bases, with 7 bases between them. CDR3 length: 12 amino acids. CDR3 sequence (DNA): TGTGCCAGCAGTAAGTCCTATTCACCCCTCCACTTT. It specifies CASSKSYSPLHF.

This CDR3 is CASSLWGYGYTF. DNA for the CDR3: TGTGCCAGCAGCTTATGGGGCTATGGCTACACCTTC. The chain combines TRBV7-9 with TRBJ1-2; no definite D call. This CDR3 contains 12 residues. V lost 2 bases, J lost 4 bases, and 5 bases lay in between. CDR1 and CDR2 from the germline V gene are SEHNR and FQNEAQ (reference sequence).

The chain couples TRBV4-2 to TRBJ1-6; D is perhaps TRBD1 (6 bases). The CDR3 spans 15 residues. Germline values: CDR1 LGHNA, CDR2 YNFKEQ. Trimming took 0 bases from V and 10 from J, leaving 13 bases between them. In DNA, the CDR3 is TGTGCCAGCAGCCAAGAAGGGGGTTTGGGGTCACCCCTCCACTTT. Translated, it gives CASSQEGGLGSPLHF.

The gene calls are TRBV12-5 and TRBJ1-6; D perhaps matches TRBD1 (5 bases). Deletions cut 0 bases from V and 7 bases from J, with 10 bases between. There are 15 residues in the CDR3. Germline assignment: CDR1 LGHNT and CDR2 FRNRAP. CDR3 residues: CASGLVQGVNSPLHF. CDR3 DNA sequence: TGTGCTAGTGGTTTGGTACAAGGGGTCAATTCACCCCTCCACTTT.

This clone came up a few times. This chain joins TRBV27 and TRBJ1-4; no firm D call. Trimming pared 4 bases from V and 4 bases from J, leaving 7 bases between. CDR3 length equals 13 residues. Germline V gene lookup returns CDR1 MNHEY and CDR2 SMNVEV (reference sequence). CDR3 bases: TGTGCCAGCAGTTCCCCTTTTAATGAAAAACTGTTTTTT. Residues: CASSSPFNEKLFF.

This clone was seen only a few times. The chain combines TRBV10-2 with TRBJ2-7, with TRBD2 matching over 9 bases. The CDR3 sequence is 14 residues long. Germline CDR1 reads WSHSY; CDR2 reads SAAADI. V was pared by 4 bases and J by 1 base, with 2 bases of the junction left unmatched. CDR3 residues: CASSVSGRSYEQYF. The CDR3 coding sequence is TGCGCCAGCAGTGTTAGCGGGAGATCCTACGAGCAGTACTTC.

This sequence joins TRBV5-1 and TRBJ2-1; D perhaps matches TRBD2 (6 bases). The CDR3 length is 16 residues. Trimming pared 1 base from V and 6 bases from J, leaving 17 bases between. Germline loops: CDR1 SGHRS, CDR2 YFSETQ. The CDR3 DNA sequence: TGCGCCAGCAGCTTGAATGCGGTCGGGAGTCTCAATGAGCAGTTCTTC. It codes for CASSLNAVGSLNEQFF.

This clone was seen only a few times. J is TRBJ2-2 and V is TRBV5-4; 12 bases are a match to TRBD2. CDR1 and CDR2 from the germline V gene are SGHNT and YYREEE (reference sequence). This CDR3 comprises 16 residues. With V trimmed by 5 bases and J by 3 bases, 5 bases remained unmatched. The CDR3 loop is CASRLASGRDTGELFF. The CDR3, as DNA: TGTGCCAGCAGACTGGCTAGCGGGAGGGACACCGGGGAGCTGTTTTTT.

The V call is TRBV7-2, the J call TRBJ1-6; tentative D call: TRBD1 (5 bases). This CDR3 comprises 14 residues. Germline V gives CDR1 SGHTA, CDR2 FQGNSA. Deletions cut 5 bases from V and 11 bases from J, with 16 bases between. The CDR3 sequence is CASSLGQTIAPLHF. Written as DNA, the CDR3 is TGTGCCAGCAGCCTGGGGCAGACCATAGCACCCCTCCACTTT.

The rearrangement links TRBV19 to TRBJ2-7, with a tentative D call TRBD1 (6 bases). CDR1 LNHDA and CDR2 SQIVND come from the germline V gene (reference sequence). The germline V and J ends were trimmed by 3 bases and 3 bases, with 9 bases remaining between them. This CDR3 has 13 residues. CDR3 amino acids: CASSMVRGYEQYF. The DNA for the CDR3 is TGTGCCAGTAGTATGGTCAGGGGCTACGAGCAGTACTTC.

This clone was recorded only once. V usage is TRBV6-2 or TRBV6-3 and J usage is TRBJ1-6; TRBD1 might be the D (5 bases). Looked up from germline, CDR1 is MNHEY and CDR2 is SVGEGT. This CDR3 contains 16 residues. V lost 2 bases, J lost 1 base, and 9 bases lay in between. The CDR3 is CASSYRGESYNSPLHF. CDR3 nucleotides: TGTGCCAGCAGTTACCGGGGGGAATCCTATAATTCACCCCTCCACTTT.

This chain joins TRBV5-1 and TRBJ1-3; possible D gene TRBD1, 5 bases. Germline CDR1 and CDR2: SGHRS and YFSETQ. V lost 0 bases, J lost 2 bases, and 18 bases lay in between. The CDR3 has 18 amino acids. The CDR3 loop is CASSLEVLGGRAGNTIYF. CDR3 nucleotide sequence: TGCGCCAGCAGCTTGGAAGTTTTGGGGGGACGGGCTGGAAACACCATATATTTT.

This clone was seen more than once but under ten times. V usage is TRBV7-2 and J usage is TRBJ1-4, with D hard to call. CDR3 length equals 16 residues. The germline CDR1 and CDR2 sequences are SGHTA and FQGNSA. Trimming took 0 bases from V and 6 from J, leaving 14 bases between them. The CDR3: CASSLALRAVDEKLFF. For the CDR3, the DNA is TGTGCCAGCAGCTTAGCGTTGAGGGCAGTAGATGAAAAACTGTTTTTT.

The chain recombines TRBV2 with TRBJ1-3; D is uncertain. The V and J ends lost 4 bases and 8 bases respectively, with 15 bases between them. The CDR3 length is 14 residues. Germline V gene sequence: CDR1 SNHLY, CDR2 FYNNEI. The CDR3, as DNA: TGTGCCAGCAGTGTAGAGGTTGAATCACACACCATATATTTT. Translating gives CASSVEVESHTIYF.